This TCR beta chain was recovered during a study of blood T cell repertoires in COVID-19. On the study more broadly: T cells, B-cell-depleted T cells, or PBMCs supplied cDNA or gDNA.

The CDR3 totals 13 residues. Germline V gene sequence: CDR1 MNHNY, CDR2 SVGAGI (reference sequence). V was shortened by 0 bases and J by 4 bases, with 6 bases between the two germline ends. The study recruited people aged about 18 to 95 years across approximately 24 US areas. In Cohort 3, a recovered donor had either two negative PCRs, clearance, or symptom resolution. In the source study's methods: Amplification of reference gene primers was used by the study to estimate nucleated cell counts. TCRdb's table, derived via immunoSEQ multiplex PCR, lists solely in-frame clones and lacks some. V, J and clone size derive from that table, while D and trimming were established from the DNA sequence. The sample has hundreds of thousands of clones, roughly 91% seen once.

The rearrangement joins TRBV6-6 to TRBJ1-2, with D possibly TRBD1 on 6 matching bases. The sample was PBMCs or T cells enriched from blood (not recorded which). The source of this sequence is a man in his forties or fifties who had recovered from COVID-19. This chain's CDR3 is CASSYSTGYGYTF. CDR3 DNA sequence: TGTGCCAGCAGTTACTCGACAGGCTATGGCTACACCTTC.